This TCR beta chain was profiled in a study of long-term antiretroviral therapy in people with HIV. Researchers report immunoSEQ v3.0 was run at survey level. Sequencing used immunoSEQ multiplex PCR; TCRdb keeps in-frame clones, though not all of them. The sample holds 20,000 to 30,000 clones, roughly 80% seen once. CDR3 length equals 13 residues. Germline loops: CDR1 MNHNS, CDR2 SASEGT. V shed 6 bases, J shed 5 bases, and the junction held 2 bases outside the gene matches. J is TRBJ2-5 and V is TRBV6-1; 11 bases are a match to TRBD2. The sample here was unsorted PBMCs, taken 0.7 years before starting antiretroviral therapy. This TCR came from a man aged 25 to 40 with HIV. The CDR3 nucleotides are TGTGCCAGCAGCGTAGCGGGGGGGGAGACCCAGTACTTC. Translation: CASSVAGGETQYF.